Shown below are 29 T cell receptor beta chains from a single sample sequenced in a study of cytomegalovirus exposure and HLA in healthy donors. Primers included in the PCR were 60 Vbeta and 13 Jbeta primers. Assay: immunoSEQ multiplex PCR; the TCRdb copy retains only in-frame clones and omits some. The profile shows around 280,000 clones, approximately 90% of them singletons. The specimen sequenced was PBMCs. The receptors shown here come from a woman between 18 and 29 years old in good health and CMV-seronegative.

The chain has TRBV19 and TRBJ1-6, with D maybe TRBD1 (5 bases). V lost 5 bases, J lost 10 bases, and 12 bases lay in between. This CDR3 region has 13 residues. The germline CDR1 and CDR2 sequences are LNHDA and SQIVND (reference sequence). The CDR3 reads CASSGGRGSPLHF. The DNA for the CDR3 is TGTGCCAGTAGTGGGGGGAGGGGATCACCCCTCCACTTT.

V usage is TRBV7-3 and J usage is TRBJ2-3; D may be TRBD2 (6 bases). Germline CDR1 is SGHTA and CDR2 is FQGTGA. V shed 6 bases and J shed 5 bases, with 18 bases lying between them. This CDR3 spans 15 amino acids. The CDR3 reads CASSHGELAEDTQYF. CDR3 DNA: TGTGCCAGCAGTCACGGCGAGTTAGCGGAAGATACGCAGTATTTT.

The chain is built from TRBV4-1 and TRBJ1-1; D gene unclear. The length of the CDR3 is 14 residues. V lost 4 bases, J lost 0 bases, and 9 bases lay in between. Looked up from germline, CDR1 is MGHRA and CDR2 is YSYEKL. This CDR3 is CASSPYDMNTEAFF. The CDR3 nucleotides are TGCGCCAGCAGCCCCTATGATATGAACACTGAAGCTTTCTTT.

Regarding this clone: The germline gene is not matched at one end of the junction; a read error may be the cause. The identical CDR3 is also encoded by other nucleotide sequences in the sample. The gene calls are TRBV7-8 and TRBJ1-6; D is possibly TRBD1 (5 bases). CDR3 length equals 18 residues. CDR1 SGHVS and CDR2 FQNEAQ come from the germline V gene. The DNA of the CDR3 is TGTGCCAGCAGCCGGGGACTGCAAGGAAGGTCCTATAATTCCCCCCTCCACTTT. Its protein product is CASSRGLQGRSYNSPLHF.

As to this clone: At one boundary the junction diverges from the germline segment, which might be a read error. This chain connects TRBV7-9 to TRBJ1-2; no clear D gene. Germline V gene lookup returns CDR1 SEHNR and CDR2 FQNEAQ (reference sequence). The CDR3 covers 16 residues. In DNA form, the CDR3 reads TGTTCCAGCAGCTCCAGCCGGGAAAAACCCAACTATGGCTACACCTTC. Its translation: CSSSSSREKPNYGYTF.

J is TRBJ1-2 and V is TRBV5-6; 9 nucleotides match TRBD1. The germline gives CDR1 SGHDT, CDR2 YYEEEE. CDR3 length equals 13 residues. J lost 6 bases, V lost 2 bases, and 2 bases had no gene match. CDR3 DNA sequence: TGTGCCAGCAGCTTACAGGGGGCCCATGGCTACACCTTC. This codes for CASSLQGAHGYTF.

The rearrangement joins TRBV2 to TRBJ2-5, with D possibly matching TRBD2 (6 bases). Judging by the DNA end, TRBJ2-7 fits better; the J call may be wrong. The CDR3 consists of 14 residues. Per germline, CDR1 SNHLY and CDR2 FYNNEI. The CDR3 reads CASSVGGVSYEQYF. DNA for the CDR3: TGTGCCAGCAGTGTAGGCGGGGTCTCCTACGAGCAGTACTTC.

The CDR3 is CASSLTYSTDTQYF. CDR3 DNA sequence: TGTGCCAGCAGCTTAACATACAGCACAGATACGCAGTATTTT. The chain combines TRBV7-9 with TRBJ2-3, with D unresolved. The CDR3 covers 14 residues. Trimming removed 2 bases at V and 0 bases at J, with 6 bases between. Germline V gene data show CDR1 as SEHNR and CDR2 as FQNEAQ (reference sequence).

V and J are TRBV7-6 and TRBJ2-3; D may be TRBD1 (6 bases). Germline loops: CDR1 SGHVS, CDR2 FNYEAQ. Trimming pared 1 base from V and 2 bases from J, leaving 16 bases between. This CDR3 spans 17 amino acids. CDR3 DNA: TGTGCCAGCAGCTTAGTCACAGGGAGAACTCTCACAGATACGCAGTATTTT. As protein: CASSLVTGRTLTDTQYF.

CDR3: CASSFRRPNTEAFF. CDR3 in DNA: TGCGCCAGCAGCTTCAGGAGGCCGAACACTGAAGCTTTCTTT. The genes are TRBV5-1 and TRBJ1-1; D call uncertain. V lost 2 bases and J 1 base, leaving 9 bases between the germline ends. From germline, CDR1 is SGHRS and CDR2 YFSETQ. The CDR3 has 14 residues.

V and J are TRBV10-1 and TRBJ2-7, with 16 nucleotides matching TRBD2. CDR1 is WNHNN and CDR2 is SYGVQD in the germline V gene (reference sequence). The length of the CDR3 is 18 residues. The trim removed 2 bases at V and 2 bases at J, leaving 6 bases unmatched. The chain's CDR3 is CASSEQGLAGGPAYEQYF. CDR3 in DNA: TGCGCCAGCAGTGAGCAGGGACTAGCGGGGGGGCCGGCCTACGAGCAGTACTTC.

This rearrangement joins TRBV11-2 to TRBJ2-7, with 9 bases aligning to TRBD2. The junction had 9 bases not matched to a gene; V was cut back by 2 bases and J by 4 bases. This CDR3 spans 16 amino acids. Germline V gene sequence: CDR1 SGHAT, CDR2 FQNNGV. The CDR3 spells CASSLMGSGGSYEQYF. The DNA for the CDR3 is TGTGCCAGCAGCTTAATGGGTAGCGGGGGTAGTTACGAGCAGTACTTC.

The CDR3 is CASSSGENTEAFF. CDR3 DNA: TGTGCCAGCAGCTCGGGGGAGAACACTGAAGCTTTCTTT. The V call is TRBV7-7, the J call TRBJ1-1; D may be TRBD1 (5 bases). The germline CDR1 and CDR2 sequences are SSHAT and FNYEAQ (reference sequence). V lost 4 bases and J 1 base, leaving 7 bases between the germline ends. This CDR3 is built from 13 residues.

The gene calls are TRBV7-9 and TRBJ1-2, with D possibly being TRBD1 (5 bases). Germline lookup yields CDR1 SEHNR and CDR2 FQNEAQ (reference sequence). Trimming stripped 2 bases from V and 7 bases from J, with 23 bases between. CDR3 size: 17 residues. Here the CDR3 DNA reads TGTGCCAGCAGCTTACTGGGTGCCGCAACAGGAACGGGTGGCTACACCTTC. Its protein product is CASSLLGAATGTGGYTF.

There are a few counts of this clone. This chain connects TRBV5-1 to TRBJ2-7; TRBD2 matches 8 bases. The CDR3 sequence is 19 residues long. Trimming at V came to 0 bases and at J to 2 bases, leaving 16 bases not matched to a gene. Germline CDR1 is SGHRS and CDR2 is YFSETQ. The CDR3 DNA reads TGCGCCAGCAGCTTGGTCACAACGGGGGGGCCAAGCGCAGCCTACGAGCAGTACTTC. Protein: CASSLVTTGGPSAAYEQYF.

The genes are TRBV11-2 and TRBJ2-1, with 9 positions matching TRBD2. Losses at the gene ends were 5 bases for V and 9 bases for J; bases not matched to a gene: 11. The length of the CDR3 is 15 residues. Germline V gene data show CDR1 as SGHAT and CDR2 as FQNNGV. The DNA of the CDR3 is TGTGCCAGCAGCCCCCCGGCGGGGGGGCTCGGTGAGCAGTTCTTC. Its protein is CASSPPAGGLGEQFF.

This clone was seen just once. The rearrangement links TRBV27 to TRBJ2-5; TRBD1 aligns across 8 bases. This CDR3 comprises 16 residues. The germline V gene encodes CDR1 MNHEY and CDR2 SMNVEV (reference sequence). J gave up 5 bases and V 4 bases, and 12 bases lay outside the gene matches. DNA of the CDR3: TGTGCCAGCAGTTCCATGAGGACAGGGCGGTGGGAGACCCAGTACTTC. This gives the protein CASSSMRTGRWETQYF.

The chain joins TRBV4-1 to TRBJ2-1; D ambiguous. Trimming removed 3 bases at V and 4 bases at J, with 7 bases between. The germline gives CDR1 MGHRA, CDR2 YSYEKL. The CDR3 has 13 residues. CDR3 protein: CASSHSLYNEQFF. CDR3 in DNA: TGCGCCAGCAGCCATAGTTTATACAATGAGCAGTTCTTC.

J is TRBJ2-2 and V is TRBV7-8; a weak D match, TRBD2 (6 bases). Germline V gene sequence: CDR1 SGHVS, CDR2 FQNEAQ. V gave up 2 bases and J gave up 4 bases, with 11 bases separating them. This CDR3 spans 15 amino acids. In DNA form, the CDR3 reads TGTGCCAGCAGCTTATTTATGGGAGGCACCGGGGAGCTGTTTTTT. Its translation: CASSLFMGGTGELFF.

V gene TRBV21-1 combines with J gene TRBJ2-7; TRBD1 reflects the table's D call only, with no check against the DNA. TRBV21-1 is a pseudogene. The CDR3 has 18 residues. In DNA, the CDR3 is TGTGCCAGCAGCATCGTCGAATTTGGACAGAATGATTATTACGAGCAGTACTTC. Translated: CASSIVEFGQNDYYEQYF.

The V gene is TRBV9, the J gene TRBJ1-1, with 8 bases identical to TRBD1. Germline lookup yields CDR1 SGDLS and CDR2 YYNGEE. With V trimmed by 3 bases and J by 3 bases, 10 bases remained unmatched. The CDR3 length is 16 residues. The CDR3, as DNA: TGTGCCAGCAGCGCGAGCCGACAGGGGTTGGACACTGAAGCTTTCTTT. Translated, it gives CASSASRQGLDTEAFF.

V usage is TRBV5-5 and J usage is TRBJ2-2; TRBD2 agrees at 8 bases. The J segment lost 6 bases and the V segment lost 4 bases, leaving 11 bases of the junction unmatched. The CDR3 has 16 amino acids. Germline values: CDR1 SGHKS, CDR2 YYEKEE (reference sequence). The CDR3, as DNA: TGTGCCAGCAGCCCCAGTAATAGCGGGGTGCCCGGGGAGCTGTTTTTT. Protein: CASSPSNSGVPGELFF.

The chain has TRBV7-9 and TRBJ1-1, with unresolved D. This CDR3 has 13 residues. The V end lost 8 bases, the J end lost 8 bases, and 18 bases lay between the germline ends. The germline gives CDR1 SEHNR, CDR2 FQNEAQ (reference sequence). The CDR3 nucleotides read TGTGCCAGCTACGGAATAGGCGGCACGGAAGCTTTCTTT. Translated: CASYGIGGTEAFF.

The gene calls are TRBV15 and TRBJ2-1, with TRBD2 matching over 10 bases. Trimming removed 3 bases from V and 2 bases from J; junction bases left unmatched: 19. Germline V lookup: CDR1 LNHNV, CDR2 YYDKDF (reference sequence). The CDR3 is 21 amino acids. The CDR3 sequence: CATSSFGELAGALKAYNEQFF. CDR3 sequence (DNA): TGTGCCACCAGCAGTTTCGGTGAGCTAGCGGGGGCCCTAAAAGCCTACAATGAGCAGTTCTTC.

The chain has TRBV4-1 and TRBJ1-5, with unresolved D. The CDR3 covers 13 residues. CDR1 is MGHRA and CDR2 is YSYEKL in the germline V gene. V lost 4 bases to trimming and J lost 4 bases, with 8 bases between them. The CDR3: CASSPAENQPQHF. DNA of the CDR3: TGCGCCAGCAGCCCGGCGGAAAATCAGCCCCAGCATTTT.

For this clone: Other nucleotide sequences from this sample produce the same CDR3. V and J are TRBV9 and TRBJ1-3; D call uncertain. Germline V lookup: CDR1 SGDLS, CDR2 YYNGEE. Deletions cut 3 bases from V and 0 bases from J, with 4 bases between. CDR3 length: 13 residues. The CDR3 DNA is TGTGCCAGCAGCGCTTCCTCTGGAAACACCATATATTTT. This codes for CASSASSGNTIYF. Variable domain in full (rest from reference TRBV9 and TRBJ1-3): DSGVTQTPKHLITATGQRVTLRCSPRSGDLSVYWYQQSLDQGLQFLIQYYNGEERAKGNILERFSAQQFPDLHSELNLSSLELGDSALYFCASSASSGNTIYFGEGSWLTVV.

The genes are TRBV6-1 and TRBJ2-5; D is perhaps TRBD1 (6 bases). The end of the DNA aligns better with TRBJ2-7, so the J call may be wrong. Germline V gives CDR1 MNHNS, CDR2 SASEGT. There are 16 residues in the CDR3. The chain's CDR3 is CASSEVLGQSPYEQYF. The CDR3 coding sequence is TGTGCCAGCAGTGAAGTTCTAGGACAGAGTCCCTACGAGCAGTACTTC.

The J gene is TRBJ1-5, the V gene TRBV28; D not resolved. The CDR3 loop spans 13 amino acids. The V and J ends lost 10 bases and 2 bases respectively, with 12 bases between them. The germline V gene has CDR1 MDHEN and CDR2 SYDVKM. CDR3 DNA sequence: TGTGCCATCTTTCCCGGGGGCAATCAGCCCCAGCATTTT. Translation: CAIFPGGNQPQHF.

The V call is TRBV9, the J call TRBJ2-5; the D gene is possibly TRBD1 (6 bases). The V end was cut by 0 bases, the J end by 2 bases, with 11 bases between. In germline, CDR1 is SGDLS, CDR2 YYNGEE. This CDR3 comprises 15 residues. The CDR3 DNA is TGTGCCAGCAGCGTAGGGGGGCTAGGGCAAGAGACCCAGTACTTC. It translates to CASSVGGLGQETQYF.